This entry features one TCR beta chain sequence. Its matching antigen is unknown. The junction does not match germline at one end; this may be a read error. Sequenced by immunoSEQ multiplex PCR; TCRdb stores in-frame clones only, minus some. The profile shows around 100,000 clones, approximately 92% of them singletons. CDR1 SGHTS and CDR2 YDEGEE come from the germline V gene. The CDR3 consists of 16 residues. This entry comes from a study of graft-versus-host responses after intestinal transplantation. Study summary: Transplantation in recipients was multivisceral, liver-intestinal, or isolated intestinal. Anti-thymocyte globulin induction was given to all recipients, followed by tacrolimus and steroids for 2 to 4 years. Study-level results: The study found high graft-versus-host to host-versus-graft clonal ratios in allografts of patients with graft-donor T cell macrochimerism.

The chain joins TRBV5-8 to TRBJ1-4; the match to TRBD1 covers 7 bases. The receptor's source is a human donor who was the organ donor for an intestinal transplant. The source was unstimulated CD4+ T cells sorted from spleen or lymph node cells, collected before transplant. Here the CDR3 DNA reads TGTGCCAGCAGATTGGGACAGACTGCAACTAATGAAAAACTGTTTTTT. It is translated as CASRLGQTATNEKLFF.